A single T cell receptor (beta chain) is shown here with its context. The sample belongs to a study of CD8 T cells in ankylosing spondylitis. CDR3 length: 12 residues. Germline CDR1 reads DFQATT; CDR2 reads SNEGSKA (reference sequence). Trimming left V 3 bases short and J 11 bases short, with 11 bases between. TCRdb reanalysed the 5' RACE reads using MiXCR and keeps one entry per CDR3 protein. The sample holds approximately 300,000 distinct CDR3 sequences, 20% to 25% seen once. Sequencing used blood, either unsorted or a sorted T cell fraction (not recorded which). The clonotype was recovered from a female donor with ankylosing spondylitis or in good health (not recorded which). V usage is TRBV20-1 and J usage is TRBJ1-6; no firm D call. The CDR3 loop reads CSARRGVAPLHF. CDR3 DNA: TGCAGTGCTAGGCGGGGTGTGGCACCCCTCCACTTT.